This TCR beta chain was captured in a study of beta chain features in type 1 diabetes. Background on the study: Analysis included about 110 million sorted cells drawn from all samples.

The isolated RNA, all of it, was reverse transcribed, so expressed TCRB transcripts were what got sequenced. Sequenced by immunoSEQ multiplex PCR; TCRdb stores in-frame clones only, minus some. The data contain fewer than 150,000 clones, around 7% of them singletons. The CDR3 is made up of 15 amino acids. Germline V gene data show CDR1 as SGHTA and CDR2 as FQGNSA. Between the trimmed V and J ends, which lost 1 base and 2 bases, there was a span of 12 bases. This receptor was obtained from a woman aged 30 to 39 in good health. Source material: central memory CD4+ T cells from blood. The chain uses TRBV7-2 and TRBJ2-7, with D uncertain. Here the CDR3 reads CASSLEGGPTYEQYF. The CDR3 DNA follows: TGTGCCAGCAGCTTAGAAGGTGGGCCAACCTACGAGCAGTACTTC.